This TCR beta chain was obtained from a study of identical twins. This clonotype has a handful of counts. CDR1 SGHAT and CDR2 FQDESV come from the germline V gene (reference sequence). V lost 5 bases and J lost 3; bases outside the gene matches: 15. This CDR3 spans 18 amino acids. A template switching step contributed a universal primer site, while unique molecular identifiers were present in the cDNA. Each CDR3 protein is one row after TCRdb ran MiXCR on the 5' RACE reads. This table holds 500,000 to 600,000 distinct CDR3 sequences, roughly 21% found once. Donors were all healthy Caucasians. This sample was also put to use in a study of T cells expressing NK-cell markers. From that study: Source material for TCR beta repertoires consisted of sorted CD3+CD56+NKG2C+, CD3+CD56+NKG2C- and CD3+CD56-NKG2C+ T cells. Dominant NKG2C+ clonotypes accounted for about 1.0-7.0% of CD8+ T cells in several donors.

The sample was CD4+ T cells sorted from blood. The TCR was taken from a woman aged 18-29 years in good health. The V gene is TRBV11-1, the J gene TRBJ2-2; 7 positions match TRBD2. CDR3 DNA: TGTGCCAGCAGCAAATCACGACGCGGGGGAGAGGACACCGGGGAGCTGTTTTTT. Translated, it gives CASSKSRRGGEDTGELFF.